A single sample gave rise to the 2 T cell receptor beta chains below, sequenced in a study of T cells in Graves' hyperthyroidism and ophthalmopathy. Amplification targeted TCR beta CDR3 regions from RNA transcripts. HTBI primers drove first-round RT-PCR of the TCR CDR3. A single record per CDR3 protein comes from TCRdb applying MiXCR to the multiplex PCR reads. The data hold about 400,000 distinct CDR3 sequences, with about 14% observed a single time. The sequencing sample was made of blood. The receptors come from a man aged 50 or older with Graves' ophthalmopathy.

This clonotype has only a few counts. The chain is built from TRBV11-2 and TRBJ1-3, with D possibly TRBD1 on 5 matching bases. CDR3 length: 16 amino acids. The germline CDR1 and CDR2 sequences are SGHAT and FQNNGV. V lost 3 bases and J 1 base, leaving 13 bases between the germline ends. The CDR3 region has the DNA TGTGCCAGCAGCTTGGGACGTTCCCAGTCTGGAAACACCATATATTTT. It yields the protein CASSLGRSQSGNTIYF.

There are many counts of this clonotype. This chain links TRBV27 with TRBJ2-1, with 7 bases that match TRBD1. This CDR3 has 14 residues. V shed 3 bases, J shed 10 bases, and the junction held 9 bases outside the gene matches. Germline CDR1 is MNHEY and CDR2 is SMNVEV (reference sequence). CDR3 DNA sequence: TGTGCCAGCAGTTTTCGGGTTCAGGGACAGGAGCAGTTCTTC. It translates to CASSFRVQGQEQFF.